The 26 T cell receptor beta chains presented below share a single source sample, sequenced in a study of CXCR3-negative and CXCR3-positive naive CD8 T cells. 5' RACE that incorporated UMI labels was used to prepare the TRB cDNA libraries. TCRdb processed the 5' RACE reads again and assigns one entry to each CDR3 protein, with no DNA. The repertoire table contains tens of thousands of distinct CDR3 sequences. Sequenced sample: naive CXCR3- CD8+ T cells from blood. Noted subset: CD45RO-CCR7+CD27+CD95- naive CD8+ T cells lacking CXCR3 (TNR3-). The receptors come from a human donor in good health. Some clones in this sample may be carry-over from other donors' samples.

The rearrangement links TRBV7-9 to TRBJ2-5; the TCRdb D gene call, TRBD2, has no DNA to confirm it. CDR1 and CDR2 (germline): SEHNR, FQNEAQ (reference sequence). The CDR3 length is 16 residues. CDR3 sequence: CASSLRASGPQETQYF.

The chain uses TRBV29-1 and TRBJ1-1. The CDR3 covers 13 residues. From germline, CDR1 is SQVTM and CDR2 ANQGSEA. The CDR3 loop reads CSATRTEDAEAFF.

V usage is TRBV29-1 and J usage is TRBJ2-7; TCRdb designates TRBD1, a call that cannot be tested without DNA. There are 12 residues in the CDR3. From germline, CDR1 is SQVTM and CDR2 ANQGSEA. CDR3 in amino acids: CSVRDRPYEQYF.

The gene calls are TRBV7-2 and TRBJ2-5. The CDR3 spans 14 residues. Germline loops: CDR1 SGHTA, CDR2 FQGNSA. The CDR3 sequence: CASSRTLDQETQYF.

This sequence joins TRBV6-6 and TRBJ1-2. The CDR3 has 13 residues. CDR1 and CDR2 (germline): MNHNY, SVGAGI (reference sequence). The CDR3 spells CASSYSTAYGYTF.

This chain links TRBV5-6 with TRBJ2-1; as DNA is missing, the TRBD1 call by TCRdb cannot be tested. CDR3 length: 14 amino acids. Germline V gene sequence: CDR1 SGHDT, CDR2 YYEEEE. CDR3 in amino acids: CASSPTGDSNEQFF.

The V and J genes are TRBV6-6 and TRBJ1-1; TCRdb's assignment of TRBD1 cannot be checked, as there is no DNA. Per the germline V gene, CDR1 is MNHNY and CDR2 is SVGAGI (reference sequence). The CDR3 is 16 amino acids. The CDR3: CASSYPGTGGNTEAFF.

This chain links TRBV23-1 with TRBJ2-3. TRBV23-1 is an open reading frame whose function is uncertain. This CDR3 has 17 amino acids. CDR3 region: CASRTTSGPCSTDTQYF.

The chain uses TRBV7-9 and TRBJ2-1. Germline V gives CDR1 SEHNR, CDR2 FQNEAQ (reference sequence). The CDR3 loop spans 15 amino acids. CDR3 sequence reads: CASRSSDISYNEQFF.

The chain combines TRBV5-1 with TRBJ2-2. CDR1 and CDR2 from the germline V gene are SGHRS and YFSETQ. This CDR3 comprises 12 residues. The CDR3 reads CASSLEGGELFF.

V gene TRBV25-1 combines with J gene TRBJ2-5; TCRdb's assignment of TRBD1 cannot be checked, as there is no DNA. The CDR3 loop spans 16 amino acids. Looked up from germline, CDR1 is MGHDK and CDR2 is SYGVNS. The CDR3 reads CASSESPGGVVETQYF.

V is TRBV29-1 and J is TRBJ2-7; TCRdb's D call of TRBD1 is untestable without DNA. The CDR3 has 14 amino acids. CDR1 and CDR2 from the germline V gene are SQVTM and ANQGSEA. This CDR3 reads CSVAGTGNSYEQYF.

The J gene is TRBJ2-1, the V gene TRBV27; the TRBD2 assignment by TCRdb is unverifiable without DNA. The CDR3 has 14 residues. The germline gives CDR1 MNHEY, CDR2 SMNVEV (reference sequence). The CDR3 region is CASSRSGGAYEQFF.

The rearrangement links TRBV9 to TRBJ1-3; TCRdb's assignment of TRBD1 cannot be checked, as there is no DNA. Germline assignment: CDR1 SGDLS and CDR2 YYNGEE. The CDR3 contains 14 residues. This CDR3 is CASSEGVSGNTIYF.

This chain links TRBV5-1 with TRBJ1-2; as DNA is missing, the TRBD1 call by TCRdb cannot be tested. The CDR3 totals 14 residues. From germline, CDR1 is SGHRS and CDR2 YFSETQ. The CDR3 loop reads CASSGGQANYGYTF. Looking up the rest from reference TRBV5-1 and TRBJ1-2 gives the full variable domain: KAGVTQTPRYLIKTRGQQVTLSCSPISGHRSVSWYQQTPGQGLQFLFEYFSETQRNKGNFPGRFSGRQFSNSRSEMNVSTLELGDSALYLCASSGGQANYGYTFGSGTRLTVV.

The chain carries TRBV18 and TRBJ2-3; TCRdb lists TRBD1, though no DNA is available to test this call. Germline V lookup: CDR1 KGHSH, CDR2 LQKENI. The CDR3 is made up of 14 amino acids. CDR3 region: CASSPEPPGDTQYF.

The chain links TRBV4-1 to TRBJ2-7. The CDR3 consists of 14 residues. The germline CDR1 and CDR2 sequences are MGHRA and YSYEKL. CDR3 in amino acids: CASSLRDSPYEQYF.

The gene calls are TRBV11-2 and TRBJ2-7; TCRdb's assignment of TRBD2 cannot be checked, as there is no DNA. The CDR3 is 13 residues long. Germline V gives CDR1 SGHAT, CDR2 FQNNGV. The CDR3 is CASSAGLGNEQYF.

The chain employs TRBV28 and TRBJ2-7. The germline gives CDR1 MDHEN, CDR2 SYDVKM. The CDR3 covers 12 residues. CDR3 loop: CASSPRADEQYF.

This sequence joins TRBV20-1 and TRBJ2-7; TCRdb lists TRBD2, though no DNA is available to test this call. The CDR3 sequence is 13 residues long. Germline values: CDR1 DFQATT, CDR2 SNEGSKA (reference sequence). Here the CDR3 reads CSARDGLLDEQYF.

The chain employs TRBV13 and TRBJ2-7. Germline values: CDR1 PRHDT, CDR2 FYEKMQ (reference sequence). The length of the CDR3 is 12 residues. This CDR3 is CASSLAYYEQYF.

The chain carries TRBV27 and TRBJ1-1; the TCRdb call, TRBD1, lacks DNA for checking. Germline V gene data show CDR1 as MNHEY and CDR2 as SMNVEV (reference sequence). The CDR3 is made up of 12 amino acids. This chain's CDR3 is CASSSLRDGVFF.

V gene TRBV29-1 combines with J gene TRBJ1-4. The CDR3 sequence is 13 residues long. Germline V gene lookup returns CDR1 SQVTM and CDR2 ANQGSEA. The CDR3 reads CSVTGEGNEKLFF.

J is TRBJ1-1 and V is TRBV12-3 or TRBV12-4; the TCRdb call, TRBD1, lacks DNA for checking. This CDR3 is built from 14 residues. The chain's CDR3 is CASSLDRGNTEAFF.

This rearrangement joins TRBV6-5 to TRBJ1-5; the D call of TRBD1 rests on TCRdb alone, since no DNA is present to check it. Germline V lookup: CDR1 MNHEY, CDR2 SVGAGI. The CDR3 spans 12 residues. The CDR3: CASNPPNQPQHF.

The rearrangement links TRBV19 to TRBJ2-1; TCRdb's assignment of TRBD1 cannot be checked, as there is no DNA. The germline V gene has CDR1 LNHDA and CDR2 SQIVND (reference sequence). The CDR3 totals 16 residues. The CDR3 region is CASTLGWTELYNEQFF.